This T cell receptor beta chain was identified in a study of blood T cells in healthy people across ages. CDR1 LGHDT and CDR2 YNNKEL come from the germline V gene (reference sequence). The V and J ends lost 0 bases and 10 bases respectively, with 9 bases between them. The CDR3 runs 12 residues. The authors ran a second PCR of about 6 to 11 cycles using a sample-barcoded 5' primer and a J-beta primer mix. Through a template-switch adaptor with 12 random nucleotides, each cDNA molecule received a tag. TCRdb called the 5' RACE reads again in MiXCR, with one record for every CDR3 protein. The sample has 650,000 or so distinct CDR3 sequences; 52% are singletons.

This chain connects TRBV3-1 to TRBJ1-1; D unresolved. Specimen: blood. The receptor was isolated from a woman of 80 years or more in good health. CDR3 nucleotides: TGTGCCAGCAGCCAAGAAGGGTATCGAGCTTTCTTT. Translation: CASSQEGYRAFF.